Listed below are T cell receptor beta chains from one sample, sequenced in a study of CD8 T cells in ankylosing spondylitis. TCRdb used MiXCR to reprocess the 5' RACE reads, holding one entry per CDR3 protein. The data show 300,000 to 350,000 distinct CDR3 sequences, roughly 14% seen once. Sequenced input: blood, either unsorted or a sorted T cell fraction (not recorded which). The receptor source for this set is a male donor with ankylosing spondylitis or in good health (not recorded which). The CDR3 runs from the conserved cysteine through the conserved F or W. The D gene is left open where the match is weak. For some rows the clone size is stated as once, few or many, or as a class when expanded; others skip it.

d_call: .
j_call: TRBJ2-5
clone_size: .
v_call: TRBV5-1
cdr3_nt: TGCGCCACTTCTCTGGGGCCCCAAGAGACCCAGTACTTC
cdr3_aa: CATSLGPQETQYF

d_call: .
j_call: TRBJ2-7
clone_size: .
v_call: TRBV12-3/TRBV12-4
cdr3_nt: TGTGCCAGCAGTCAGCCGGGACCCTACGAGCAGTACTTC
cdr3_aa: CASSQPGPYEQYF

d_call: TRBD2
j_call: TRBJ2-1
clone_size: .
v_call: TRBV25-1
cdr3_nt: TGTGCCAGCAGTGTAGGGACTAGCTCACACAATGAGCAGTTCTTC
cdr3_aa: CASSVGTSSHNEQFF

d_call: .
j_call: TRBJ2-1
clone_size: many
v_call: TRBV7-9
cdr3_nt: TGTGCCAGCAGCTCAGAAAGGACCTACAATGAGCAGTTCTTC
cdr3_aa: CASSSERTYNEQFF

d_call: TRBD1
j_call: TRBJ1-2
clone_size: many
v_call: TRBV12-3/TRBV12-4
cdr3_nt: TGTGCCAGCAGTCCTCCGGGGGACAGGGGTAACTATGGCTACACCTTC
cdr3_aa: CASSPPGDRGNYGYTF

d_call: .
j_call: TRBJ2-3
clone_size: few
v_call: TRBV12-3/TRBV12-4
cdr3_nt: TGTGCCAGCAGTTTTCTACAAGTGGGGGATACGCAGTATTTT
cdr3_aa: CASSFLQVGDTQYF

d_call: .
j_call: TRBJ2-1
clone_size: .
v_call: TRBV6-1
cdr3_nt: TGTGCCAGCAGACTATCAGGGAGAAATGAGCAGTTCTTC
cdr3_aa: CASRLSGRNEQFF

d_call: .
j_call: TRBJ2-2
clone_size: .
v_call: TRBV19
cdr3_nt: TGTGCCAGTAGTGGATACACATCGAACACCGGGGAGCTGTTTTTT
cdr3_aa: CASSGYTSNTGELFF

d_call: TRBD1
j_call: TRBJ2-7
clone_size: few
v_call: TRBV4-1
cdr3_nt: TGCGCCAGCAGCCCCTTCCCCCAGGGGGCGTCCTACGAGCAGTACTTC
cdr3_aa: CASSPFPQGASYEQYF

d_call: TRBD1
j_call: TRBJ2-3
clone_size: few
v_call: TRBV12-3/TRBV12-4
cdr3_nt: TGTGCCAGCAGTCCCGGACAGGGACGCGGATATCTCCTCACAGATACGCAGTATTTT
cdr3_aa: CASSPGQGRGYLLTDTQYF

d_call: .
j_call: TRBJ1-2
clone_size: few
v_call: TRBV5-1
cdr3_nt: TGCGCCAGCAGAGCCACTACAGGGCAGGAGTATGGCTACACCTTC
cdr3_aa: CASRATTGQEYGYTF

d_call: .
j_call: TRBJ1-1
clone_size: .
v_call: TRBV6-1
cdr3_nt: TGTGCCAGCAGTGGACTTCGAGGGAACACTGAAGCTTTCTTT
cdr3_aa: CASSGLRGNTEAFF

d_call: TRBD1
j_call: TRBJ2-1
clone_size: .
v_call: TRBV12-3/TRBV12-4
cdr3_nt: TGTGCCAGCACCCCGCAAGGGGGCTTGGGGAATGAGCAGTTCTTC
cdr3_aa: CASTPQGGLGNEQFF

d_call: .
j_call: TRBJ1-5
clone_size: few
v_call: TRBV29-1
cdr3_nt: TGCAGCGCAGCCGTGGGGGGCCTGTATCAGCCCCAGCATTTT
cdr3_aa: CSAAVGGLYQPQHF

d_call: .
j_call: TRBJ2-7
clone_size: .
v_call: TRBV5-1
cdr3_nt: TGCGCCAGCAGCCCCTGGGAACGGAACTACGAGCAGTACTTC
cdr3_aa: CASSPWERNYEQYF

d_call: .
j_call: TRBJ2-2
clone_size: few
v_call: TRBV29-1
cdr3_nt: TGCAGCGTTGAAGCAGGACGGTTGAACACCGGGGAGCTGTTTTTT
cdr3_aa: CSVEAGRLNTGELFF

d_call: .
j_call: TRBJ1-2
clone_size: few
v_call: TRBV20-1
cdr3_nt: TGCAGTGCTCCAGACGGGGGGGGCAACTATGGCTACACCTTC
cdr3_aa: CSAPDGGGNYGYTF

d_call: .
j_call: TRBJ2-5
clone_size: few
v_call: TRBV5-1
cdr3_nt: TGCGCCAGCAGCTTGTATTGGTTAGCGGAAGAGACCCAGTACTTC
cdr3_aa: CASSLYWLAEETQYF

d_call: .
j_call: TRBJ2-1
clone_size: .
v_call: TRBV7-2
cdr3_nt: TGTGCCAGCAGCTTACCCTTCGAGCAGTTCTTC
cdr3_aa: CASSLPFEQFF

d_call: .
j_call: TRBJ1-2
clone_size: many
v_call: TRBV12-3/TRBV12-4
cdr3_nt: TGTGCCAGCAGTCACAGGGACTACTATGGCTACACCTTC
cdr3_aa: CASSHRDYYGYTF

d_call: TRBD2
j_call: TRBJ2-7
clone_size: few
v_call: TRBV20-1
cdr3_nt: TGCAGTGCTAGACCCCGGGGGGTCTACGAGCAGTACTTC
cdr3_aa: CSARPRGVYEQYF

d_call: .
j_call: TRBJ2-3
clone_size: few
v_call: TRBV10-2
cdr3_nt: TGCGCCAGCAGTGAGCGGTTGGGGAAGGGTGATGCAGATACGCAGTATTTT
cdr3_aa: CASSERLGKGDADTQYF

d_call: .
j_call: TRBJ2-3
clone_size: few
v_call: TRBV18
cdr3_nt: TGTGCCAGCTCATGGGAACAGGGAAGGACAGATACGCAGTATTTT
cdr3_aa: CASSWEQGRTDTQYF

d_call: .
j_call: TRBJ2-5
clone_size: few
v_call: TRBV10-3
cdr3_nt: TGTGCCATCAGCATTAATGGACAGCAAGAGACCCAGTACTTC
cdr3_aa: CAISINGQQETQYF

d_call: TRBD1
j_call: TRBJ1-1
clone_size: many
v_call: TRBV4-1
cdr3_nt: TGCGCCAGCAGCCTTGAACAGGGGCAAGCTTTCTTT
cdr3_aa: CASSLEQGQAFF

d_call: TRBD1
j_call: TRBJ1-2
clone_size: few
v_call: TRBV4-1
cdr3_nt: TGCGCCAGCAGCCAAGAAAGACAGGGAAGTATGCATGGCTACACCTTC
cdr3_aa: CASSQERQGSMHGYTF

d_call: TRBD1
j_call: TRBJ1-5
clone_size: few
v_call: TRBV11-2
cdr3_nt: TGTGCCAGCAGCTTAGAAGGGGGCGGCAATCAGCCCCAGCATTTT
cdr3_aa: CASSLEGGGNQPQHF

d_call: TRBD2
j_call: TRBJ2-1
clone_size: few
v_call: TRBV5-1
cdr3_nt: TGCGCCAGCTCTTTTAGCGGGGGCCTCCCTAATGAGCAGTTCTTC
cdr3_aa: CASSFSGGLPNEQFF

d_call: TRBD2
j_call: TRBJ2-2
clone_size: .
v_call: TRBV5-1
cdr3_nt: TGCGCCAGCAGCCCGGGACTAGCGGGCTTCACCGGGGAGCTGTTTTTT
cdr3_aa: CASSPGLAGFTGELFF

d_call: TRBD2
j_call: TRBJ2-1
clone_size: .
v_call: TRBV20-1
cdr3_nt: TGCAGTGCTGGCCGACTAGCGGGGCAAGGCCACAGTGAGCAGTTCTTC
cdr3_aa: CSAGRLAGQGHSEQFF

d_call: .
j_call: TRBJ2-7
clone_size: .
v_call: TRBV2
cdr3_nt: TGTGCCAGCAGTGAAGCGGGAATGGGCGAGCAGTACTTC
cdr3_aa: CASSEAGMGEQYF

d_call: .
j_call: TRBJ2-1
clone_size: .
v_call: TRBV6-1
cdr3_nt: TGTGCCAGCAGTGAAGCGGTACAGGGAGGTGAGCAGTTCTTC
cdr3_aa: CASSEAVQGGEQFF

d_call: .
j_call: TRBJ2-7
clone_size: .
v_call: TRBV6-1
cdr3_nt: TGTGCCAGCAGTGAGAGGGGCACTCGGGGAGCCTACGAGCAGTACTTC
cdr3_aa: CASSERGTRGAYEQYF

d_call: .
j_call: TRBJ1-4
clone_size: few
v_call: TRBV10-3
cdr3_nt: TGTGCCATCAGTGTAGGTGTTAATGAAAAACTGTTTTTT
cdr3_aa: CAISVGVNEKLFF

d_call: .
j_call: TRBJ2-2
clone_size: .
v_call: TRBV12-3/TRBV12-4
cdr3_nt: TGTGCCAGCATGGCCCCTGGACTAACCGGGGAGCTGTTTTTT
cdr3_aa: CASMAPGLTGELFF

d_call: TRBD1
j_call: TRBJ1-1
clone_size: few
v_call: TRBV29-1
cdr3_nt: TGCAGCGTAGATACACAGGGGTACACTGAAGCTTTCTTT
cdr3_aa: CSVDTQGYTEAFF